These 9 T cell receptor beta chains originate from one sample sequenced in a study of blood T cell repertoires in COVID-19. TCRdb's table, derived via immunoSEQ multiplex PCR, lists solely in-frame clones and lacks some. The sample lists roughly 200,000 clones; 86% were seen once. Material for sequencing was PBMCs or T cells enriched from blood (not recorded which). These receptors all come from a woman in her forties with acute COVID-19.

The chain couples TRBV5-4 to TRBJ1-2; D is unclear. V was trimmed by 0 bases and J by 2 bases, leaving 5 bases between them. The CDR3 is made up of 13 amino acids. Germline CDR1 is SGHNT and CDR2 is YYREEE (reference sequence). DNA for the CDR3: TGTGCCAGCAGCTTGGTACGGAACTATGGCTACACCTTC. It is translated as CASSLVRNYGYTF.

The chain recombines TRBV7-9 with TRBJ1-3; D unclear. The CDR3 loop spans 13 amino acids. The V end lost 2 bases, the J end lost 8 bases, and 10 bases lay between the germline ends. Looked up from germline, CDR1 is SEHNR and CDR2 is FQNEAQ (reference sequence). CDR3 in DNA: TGTGCCAGCAGCTTAACTTTGGTGGACACCATATATTTT. Translated, it gives CASSLTLVDTIYF. Variable domain in full (rest from reference TRBV7-9 and TRBJ1-3): DTGVSQNPRHKITKRGQNVTFRCDPISEHNRLYWYRQTLGQGPEFLTYFQNEAQLEKSRLLSDRFSAERPKGSFSTLEIQRTEQGDSAMYLCASSLTLVDTIYFGEGSWLTVV.

The chain recombines TRBV9 with TRBJ2-1, with 8 bases fitting TRBD1. Germline loops: CDR1 SGDLS, CDR2 YYNGEE. This CDR3 comprises 15 residues. V was clipped by 3 bases and J by 6 bases; unmatched bases: 8. As DNA, the CDR3 is TGTGCCAGCAGCGCGACAGGGGAGTTCGTCAATGAGCAGTTCTTC. Translated, it gives CASSATGEFVNEQFF.

In DNA form, the CDR3 reads TGTGCCAGCAGTGGTCGAGGTGGGACTGAAGCTTTCTTT. It encodes CASSGRGGTEAFF. V gene TRBV2 combines with J gene TRBJ1-1; D call uncertain. V dropped 4 bases and J dropped 5 bases, with 11 bases sitting between them. The V gene's germline CDR1 is SNHLY and CDR2 FYNNEI. This CDR3 is 13 amino acids long.

The rearrangement links TRBV27 to TRBJ1-5; D possibly corresponds to TRBD1 (6 bases). This CDR3 has 15 residues. V lost 2 bases and J 7 bases, leaving 15 bases between the germline ends. Germline values: CDR1 MNHEY, CDR2 SMNVEV (reference sequence). CDR3 nucleotide sequence: TGTGCCAGCAGTTTACTAGCGGGGGCAGGGCAGCCCCAGCATTTT. The encoded protein is CASSLLAGAGQPQHF.

This rearrangement joins TRBV30 to TRBJ1-6; TRBD1 agrees at 7 bases. Germline trimming cut 4 bases from V and 1 base from J; bases unmatched to any gene: 16. The CDR3 has 19 residues. CDR1 and CDR2 from the germline V gene are GTSNPN and SVGIG (reference sequence). The CDR3 loop is CAWIRTGAAVGSYNSPLHF. The CDR3 DNA reads as TGTGCCTGGATTCGAACAGGGGCCGCAGTAGGTTCCTATAATTCACCCCTCCACTTT.

The CDR3 DNA follows: TGCGCCAGCAGGGGGGTGGGACAGAACTATGGCTACACCTTC. Its translation: CASRGVGQNYGYTF. This chain uses TRBV10-2 with TRBJ1-2; 7 nucleotides agree with TRBD1. The CDR3 sequence is 14 residues long. In germline, CDR1 is WSHSY, CDR2 SAAADI. V lost 6 bases, J lost 2 bases, and 6 bases stayed unmatched.

This clone was seen at least ten times. The V and J genes are TRBV6-5 and TRBJ1-2; D perhaps matches TRBD1 (6 bases). V lost 6 bases to trimming and J lost 4 bases, with 18 bases between them. Germline CDR1 is MNHEY and CDR2 is SVGAGI. This CDR3 contains 15 residues. The CDR3, as DNA: TGTGCCAGCAGCTCACTACAGGGACGGAGCTATGGCTACACCTTC. Its translation is CASSSLQGRSYGYTF.

The V call is TRBV3-1 (or the pseudogene TRBV3-2), the J call TRBJ2-1, with a tentative D call TRBD1 (5 bases). V lost 0 bases to trimming and J lost 5 bases, with 11 bases between them. In germline, CDR1 is LGHDT, CDR2 YNNKEL (reference sequence). CDR3 length: 15 residues. Written as DNA, the CDR3 is TGTGCCAGCAGCCAAGAGTCTGGGGCAGACAATGAGCAGTTCTTC. Translated, it gives CASSQESGADNEQFF.